The present entry profiles one T cell receptor (beta chain) with its context. As yet, its antigen is unknown. From germline, CDR1 is SEHNR and CDR2 FQNEAQ (reference sequence). There are 14 residues in the CDR3. The sample comes from a study of CD8+ T cells in alopecia areata. Study context: A 6-month period off drug followed tofacitinib, which lasted 6 to 18 months. The study, taken as a whole, reports: Scalp clonality and expanded CD8+ clones among the top 100 fell significantly with tofacitinib.

Sequencing used cDNA as its template, made by extracting RNA and reverse transcribing it. Sequencing used immunoSEQ multiplex PCR; TCRdb keeps in-frame clones, though not all of them. The sample includes 150,000 to 200,000 clones, around 58% of them seen just once. As to treatment: oral pan-JAK inhibitor, 5-10 mg twice daily. This sequence originates from a human donor with alopecia areata. The rearrangement uses TRBV7-9 and TRBJ2-5; a possible D gene is TRBD2 (6 bases). Matching the DNA end better, TRBJ2-7 makes the J call doubtful. This sample comprised CD4+ T cells sorted from blood, obtained around week 55, from a patient treated with tofacitinib. The DNA of the CDR3 is TGTGCCAGCAGCTTGAGCGGAGGGACCTACGAGCAGTACTTC. Its protein product is CASSLSGGTYEQYF.